This T cell receptor beta chain comes out of a study of T cell responses to AZD1222 COVID-19 vaccine. Study observations and caveats: Most donors were white British and more were female, and clonal diversity was possibly underestimated.

This CDR3 comprises 15 residues. V was clipped by 5 bases and J by 0 bases, with 10 bases between them. CDR1 and CDR2 from the germline V gene are SEHNR and FQNEAQ (reference sequence). As to this clone: The antigen is undetermined.

The table came from immunoSEQ multiplex PCR; TCRdb's copy has only in-frame clones and leaves some out. The sample includes 150,000 to 250,000 clones, over 85% of them seen just once. The sample in question was peripheral blood, obtained 28 days after the second AZD1222 dose. The chain couples TRBV7-9 to TRBJ1-4, with D unresolved. The source is an adult who received the AZD1222 COVID-19 vaccine. CDR3 bases: TGTGCCAGCAGCGGATCTTATGCAACTAATGAAAAACTGTTTTTT. Its protein product is CASSGSYATNEKLFF.